This TCR beta chain was captured by sequencing in a study of Tregs in tolerant kidney transplant recipients. Study-level points and caveats: Antigen-driven expansion was suggested because donor-specific Tregs expanded more than all Tregs in tolerant patients. Expanding Tregs on activated donor B cells appeared to best identify donor-specific TCRbeta clones.

After approximately six days with irradiated graft donor PBMCs, CFSE-labeled recipient PBMCs were FACS-sorted. This table comes from immunoSEQ multiplex PCR, and its TCRdb copy is limited to in-frame clones, with some not included. The sample's table shows 3,000 or so clones. Of note for this clone: Its target is not known. The CDR3 extends 3 residues past the end of the read, so its final part is completed from the germline J gene.

Deletions cut 5 bases from V and 4 bases from J, with 22 bases between. The CDR3 contains 17 residues. Germline-derived CDR1 and CDR2 are LNHNV and YYDKDF (reference sequence). The rearrangement links TRBV15 to TRBJ2-3; D unresolved. This TCR derives from a human patient who received a combined kidney and bone marrow transplant. The sequencing used CD8+ T cells from blood cultured with allogeneic cells, collected before the transplant. The CDR3 here is CATSPPRQAFPPDTQYF. The sequenced part of the CDR3 DNA is TGTGCCACCAGCCCCCCTCGTCAGGCATTCCCCCCAGATACG.